This T cell receptor beta chain was found in a study of metastatic and nonmetastatic thyroid tumors. Turning to the study itself: Comparison of repertoires was carried out across blood and tumor or nodule tissue from malignant and benign thyroid patients.

Thyroid surgery had not been preceded by any treatment in any patient. This clone was seen only a few times. Its antigen is still unknown. The CDR3 end shows no conserved phenylalanine or tryptophan, and so a read error is likely. Whole-study findings and limits: A significant increase in TCR beta diversity was reportedly seen in malignant thyroid tumors relative to benign nodules, in blood and tumor.

TCRdb redid the clone calls on the PCR reads using MiXCR. Found here are 35,000 to 50,000 clones, about 13% of them singletons; the top ten hold more than 8%. J was trimmed by 4 bases and V by 9 bases; bases with no gene match: 11. The CDR3 sequence is 15 residues long. Per the germline V gene, CDR1 is KGHDR and CDR2 is SFDVKD. Sequencing input: blood. V is TRBV24-1 and J is TRBJ2-1; 7 nucleotides line up with TRBD2. The TCR originated in a female donor with papillary thyroid cancer or a benign thyroid nodule (not recorded which). Some clones in this sample may be carry-over from other donors' samples. The CDR3 coding sequence is TGTGCCACCCAAACCCGGGGGGTAGCATACAATGAGCAGTTCCTC. It specifies CATQTRGVAYNEQFL.